Presented here are 11 T cell receptor beta chains from one specimen sequenced in a study of beta chain features in type 1 diabetes. Study results and limitations: There was a moderate but significant shortening of TCRB CDR3s in all four CD4+ subsets of Type 1 diabetes patients.

Isolated RNA was reverse transcribed in full, so expressed TCRB transcripts were sequenced. TCRdb's table, derived via immunoSEQ multiplex PCR, lists solely in-frame clones and lacks some. The repertoire consists of 95,000 to 150,000 clones, with roughly 17% occurring once and the leading ten covering about 2.4%. Which antigens these TCRs recognize remains unknown. Sequencing was done on a sample of central memory CD4+ T cells from blood. These receptors were taken from a man between 18 and 35 years old with type 1 diabetes.

The chain is built from TRBV7-6 and TRBJ2-7; D unresolved. Germline assignment: CDR1 SGHVS and CDR2 FNYEAQ. V lost 4 bases and J 1 base, leaving 11 bases between the germline ends. The CDR3 runs to 14 residues. CDR3 bases: TGTGCCAGCAGCTCTGCACAGTTATCCTACGAGCAGTACTTC. Its protein product is CASSSAQLSYEQYF.

This clone was seen only a few times. The chain links TRBV4-1 to TRBJ2-1; D is undetermined. The germline gives CDR1 MGHRA, CDR2 YSYEKL. This CDR3 is built from 12 residues. The V and J ends lost 0 bases and 10 bases respectively, with 7 bases between them. CDR3 in amino acids: CASSQERREQFF. In nucleotides, the CDR3 is TGCGCCAGCAGCCAAGAGCGACGGGAGCAGTTCTTC.

A few counts support this clone. The J gene is TRBJ2-3, the V gene TRBV18; TRBD1 matches 9 bases. This CDR3 comprises 16 residues. Looked up from germline, CDR1 is KGHSH and CDR2 is LQKENI. V lost 4 bases and J lost 0; bases outside the gene matches: 5. CDR3 region: CASSLGQGGSTDTQYF. Written as DNA, the CDR3 is TGTGCCAGCTCACTGGGACAGGGCGGGAGCACAGATACGCAGTATTTT.

This clone appeared a few times. The chain joins TRBV30 to TRBJ1-5, with D tentatively TRBD1 (5 bases). Germline V lookup: CDR1 GTSNPN, CDR2 SVGIG (reference sequence). The CDR3 has 14 amino acids. V lost 2 bases, J lost 3 bases, and 11 bases lay in between. CDR3: CAWSRGGINQPQHF. CDR3 nucleotides: TGTGCCTGGAGTAGGGGCGGCATCAATCAGCCCCAGCATTTT.

To note about this clone: An end of the junction does not agree with germline; a read error may underlie this. V usage is TRBV20-1 and J usage is TRBJ2-3; TRBD2 might be the D (5 bases). The germline CDR1 and CDR2 sequences are DFQATT and SNEGSKA (reference sequence). The CDR3 loop spans 11 amino acids. CDR3 in amino acids: CSAGSRGRSDF. Written as DNA, the CDR3 is TGCAGTGCTGGAAGTCGGGGTAGATCGGATTTT.

The genes are TRBV14 and TRBJ2-1; 10 bases fit TRBD2. V was pared by 4 bases and J by 7 bases, with 4 bases of the junction left unmatched. This CDR3 region has 14 residues. Germline V lookup: CDR1 SGHDN, CDR2 FVKESK. CDR3 sequence: CASSRLAGYNEQFF. The DNA for the CDR3 is TGTGCCAGCAGCCGACTAGCGGGCTATAATGAGCAGTTCTTC. Full variable domain (rest looked up from reference TRBV14 and TRBJ2-1): EAGVTQFPSHSVIEKGQTVTLRCDPISGHDNLYWYRRVMGKEIKFLLHFVKESKQDESGMPNNRFLAERTGGTYSTLKVQPAELEDSGVYFCASSRLAGYNEQFFGPGTRLTVL.

This clone was picked up a small number of times. This chain uses TRBV30 with TRBJ2-3; 7 nucleotides line up with TRBD1. CDR1 and CDR2 from the germline V gene are GTSNPN and SVGIG (reference sequence). J gave up 6 bases and V 2 bases, and 11 bases lay outside the gene matches. The CDR3 spans 15 residues. Written as DNA, the CDR3 is TGTGCCTGGAGTCCGCTGACAGGGAGAATGGATACGCAGTATTTT. Its translation: CAWSPLTGRMDTQYF. The whole variable domain, filled in from reference TRBV30 and TRBJ2-3, reads SQTIHQWPATLVQPVGSPLSLECTVEGTSNPNLYWYRQAAGRGLQLLFYSVGIGQISSEVPQNLSASRPQDRQFILSSKKLLLSDSGFYLCAWSPLTGRMDTQYFGPGTRLTVL.

The rearrangement joins TRBV9 to TRBJ1-1; D is undetermined. V shed 7 bases and J shed 8 bases, with 12 bases lying between them. Per the germline V gene, CDR1 is SGDLS and CDR2 is YYNGEE. This CDR3 contains 11 residues. CDR3: CASQSTAEAFF. DNA of the CDR3: TGTGCCAGCCAGTCGACCGCCGAAGCTTTCTTT.

This chain connects TRBV7-9 to TRBJ2-7; 7 bases are shared with TRBD1. Germline V gene data show CDR1 as SEHNR and CDR2 as FQNEAQ (reference sequence). The ends lost 5 bases at V and 4 bases at J; junction bases unmatched: 8. The CDR3 covers 14 residues. This chain's CDR3 is CASSEGQDTYEQYF. CDR3 in DNA: TGTGCCAGCAGCGAAGGACAGGACACTTACGAGCAGTACTTC.

The chain combines TRBV7-2 with TRBJ2-3; no definite D call. Trimming shortened V by 2 bases and J by 0 bases, and 12 bases separated the two germline ends. The CDR3 covers 16 residues. Germline CDR1 reads SGHTA; CDR2 reads FQGNSA. CDR3 sequence: CASSLRYFTSTDTQYF. DNA of the CDR3: TGTGCCAGCAGCTTACGGTACTTCACTAGCACAGATACGCAGTATTTT.

The chain couples TRBV2 to TRBJ1-1; no clear D gene. The CDR3 runs to 12 residues. V lost 1 base and J 8 bases, leaving 8 bases between the germline ends. Looked up from germline, CDR1 is SNHLY and CDR2 is FYNNEI. The CDR3 region has the DNA TGTGCCAGCAGTGAAGGGTTCAGCGAAGCTTTCTTT. Its translation is CASSEGFSEAFF.